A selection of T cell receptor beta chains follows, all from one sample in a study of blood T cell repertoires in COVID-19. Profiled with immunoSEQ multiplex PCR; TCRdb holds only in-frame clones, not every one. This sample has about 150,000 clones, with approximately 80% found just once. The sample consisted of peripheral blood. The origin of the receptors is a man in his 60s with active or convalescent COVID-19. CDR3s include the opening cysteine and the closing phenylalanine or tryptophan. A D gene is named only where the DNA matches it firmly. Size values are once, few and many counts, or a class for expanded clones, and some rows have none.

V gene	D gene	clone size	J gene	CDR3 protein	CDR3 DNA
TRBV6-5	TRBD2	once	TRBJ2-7	CASSTLRDYPLEQYF	TGTGCCAGCAGTACCCTCCGGGACTACCCCCTCGAGCAGTACTTC
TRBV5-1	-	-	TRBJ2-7	CASSQDTIPYEQYF	TGCGCCAGCAGCCAGGACACCATTCCCTACGAGCAGTACTTC
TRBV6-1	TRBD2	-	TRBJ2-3	CASSVGRATLGDTQYF	TGTGCCAGCAGTGTCGGGAGGGCCACGCTGGGAGATACGCAGTATTTT
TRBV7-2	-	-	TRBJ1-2	CASSLIGANYGYTF	TGTGCCAGCAGCTTAATAGGGGCGAACTATGGCTACACCTTC
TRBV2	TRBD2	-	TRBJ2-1	CASVLAGGHEQFF	TGTGCCAGTGTCCTAGCGGGAGGGCATGAGCAGTTCTTC
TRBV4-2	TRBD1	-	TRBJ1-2	CASSQDLKGTGGADGYTF	TGTGCCAGCAGCCAAGATCTTAAAGGGACAGGGGGCGCAGATGGCTACACCTTC
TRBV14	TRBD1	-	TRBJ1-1	CASSQGHRGALNTEAFF	TGTGCCAGCAGCCAGGGCCACAGGGGTGCCCTGAACACTGAAGCTTTCTTT
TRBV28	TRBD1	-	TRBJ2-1	CASSRRTGRYNEQFF	TGTGCCAGCAGTCGCCGGACAGGGAGGTACAATGAGCAGTTCTTC
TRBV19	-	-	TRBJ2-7	CASSIPQGGGYEQYF	TGTGCCAGTAGTATCCCCCAGGGAGGAGGCTACGAGCAGTACTTC
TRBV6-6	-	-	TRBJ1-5	CASRPPGEPQHF	TGTGCCAGCAGGCCTCCAGGGGAACCCCAGCATTTT
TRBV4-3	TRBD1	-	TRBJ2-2	CASSQDRGHTGELFF	TGCGCCAGCAGCCAAGACAGGGGGCACACCGGGGAGCTGTTTTTT
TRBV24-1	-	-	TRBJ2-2	CATSNRWGVKSGELFF	TGTGCCACCAGTAATCGGTGGGGCGTGAAATCCGGGGAGCTGTTTTTT
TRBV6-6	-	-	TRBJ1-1	CASSPGPSGSEAFF	TGTGCCAGCAGCCCCGGCCCTTCCGGGTCTGAAGCTTTCTTT
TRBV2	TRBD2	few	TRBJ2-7	CASSDSGDYEHF	TGTGCCAGCAGTGACTCCGGGGACTACGAGCACTTC
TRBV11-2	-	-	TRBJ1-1	CASSNRGAGGTEAFF	TGTGCCAGCAGCAACCGGGGGGCGGGCGGCACTGAAGCTTTCTTT
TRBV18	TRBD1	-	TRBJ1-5	CASSPDRAGQPQHF	TGTGCCAGCTCCCCCGACAGGGCTGGTCAGCCCCAGCATTTT
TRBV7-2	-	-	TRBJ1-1	CASSRGMNTEAFF	TGTGCCAGCAGCCGGGGGATGAACACTGAAGCTTTCTTT